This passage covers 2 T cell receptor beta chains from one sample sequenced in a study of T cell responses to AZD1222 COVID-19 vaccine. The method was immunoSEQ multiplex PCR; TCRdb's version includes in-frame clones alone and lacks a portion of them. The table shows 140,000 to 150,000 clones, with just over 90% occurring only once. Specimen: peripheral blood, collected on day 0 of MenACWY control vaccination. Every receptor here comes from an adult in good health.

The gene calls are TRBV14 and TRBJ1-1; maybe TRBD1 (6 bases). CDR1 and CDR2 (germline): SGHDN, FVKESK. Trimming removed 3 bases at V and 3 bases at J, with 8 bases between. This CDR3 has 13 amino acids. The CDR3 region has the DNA TGTGCCAGCAGCCACGGACAGTACACTGAAGCTTTCTTT. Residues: CASSHGQYTEAFF.

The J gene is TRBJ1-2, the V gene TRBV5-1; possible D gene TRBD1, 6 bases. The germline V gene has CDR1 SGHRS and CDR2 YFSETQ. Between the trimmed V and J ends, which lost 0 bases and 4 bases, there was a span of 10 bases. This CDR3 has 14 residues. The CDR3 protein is CASSLGAGVYGYTF. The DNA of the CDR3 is TGCGCCAGCAGCTTGGGGGCAGGGGTCTATGGCTACACCTTC.